These 27 T cell receptor beta chains were all obtained from the same sample, sequenced in a study of patients and donors after allogeneic stem cell transplantation. TCRdb called the RT-PCR reads again in MiXCR, with one record for every CDR3 protein. The table shows fewer than 250,000 distinct CDR3 sequences, with 14% occurring only once. The specimen was blood, either unsorted or a sorted T cell fraction (not recorded which). These receptors were collected from a human donor who was either an allogeneic HSCT recipient or a stem cell or donor lymphocyte infusion donor (not recorded which). It is not recorded whose cells these are; they may come from a transplant donor.

There are a few counts of this clonotype. This rearrangement joins TRBV18 to TRBJ1-4; 8 bases agree with TRBD1. Germline trimming cut 3 bases from V and 6 bases from J; bases unmatched to any gene: 6. This CDR3 spans 15 amino acids. The V gene's germline CDR1 is KGHSH and CDR2 LQKENI. The CDR3 protein is CASSPEDRAYEKLFF. The DNA of the CDR3 is TGTGCCAGCTCACCCGAGGACAGGGCTTATGAAAAACTGTTTTTT.

This clonotype was counted at least ten times. The chain couples TRBV28 to TRBJ2-7; 10 bases map to TRBD2. J gave up 2 bases and V 4 bases, and 5 bases lay outside the gene matches. The germline CDR1 and CDR2 sequences are MDHEN and SYDVKM. The CDR3 contains 15 residues. The CDR3, as DNA: TGTGCCAGCAGTTCGAGGCTAGCGGGAGCCTACGAGCAGTACTTC. This sequence encodes CASSSRLAGAYEQYF.

The genes are TRBV19 and TRBJ2-5, with TRBD2 matching over 12 bases. V lost 6 bases, J lost 4 bases, and 6 bases stayed unmatched. Per germline, CDR1 LNHDA and CDR2 SQIVND (reference sequence). The CDR3 length is 15 residues. CDR3 nucleotides: TGTGCCAGTAGGACTAGCGGGAGCAAGTCAGAGACCCAGTACTTC. This codes for CASRTSGSKSETQYF.

This clonotype came up a few times. The J gene is TRBJ1-3, the V gene TRBV7-6, with TRBD1 as a possible D gene (6 bases). From germline, CDR1 is SGHVS and CDR2 FNYEAQ. V was trimmed by 2 bases and J by 10 bases, leaving 9 bases between them. CDR3 length equals 12 residues. The CDR3 DNA reads as TGTGCCAGCAGCTTATGGCAGGGGACCATATATTTT. Its translation is CASSLWQGTIYF.

The table lists this clonotype with a few counts. The chain links TRBV18 to TRBJ2-1; D remains unclear. Germline CDR1 KGHSH, CDR2 LQKENI. V shed 3 bases and J shed 9 bases, with 9 bases lying between them. This CDR3 has 12 residues. CDR3 sequence: CASSPIRGEQFF. In DNA form, the CDR3 reads TGTGCCAGCTCACCTATCCGTGGTGAGCAGTTCTTC.

This clonotype was found many times. The chain combines TRBV24-1 with TRBJ2-3, with 16 bases that match TRBD2. CDR3 length: 17 residues. Looked up from germline, CDR1 is KGHDR and CDR2 is SFDVKD. J lost 10 bases, V lost 3 bases, and 9 bases had no gene match. CDR3 region: CATSDAGTSGRAFPQYF. CDR3 nucleotide sequence: TGTGCCACCAGTGATGCCGGGACTAGCGGGAGGGCCTTTCCGCAGTATTTT.

The chain uses TRBV5-6 and TRBJ2-6; possible D gene TRBD1, 5 bases. V lost 1 base, J lost 0 bases, and 14 bases lay in between. Germline CDR1 reads SGHDT; CDR2 reads YYEEEE. This CDR3 contains 18 residues. CDR3 DNA: TGTGCCAGCAGCTTGCGTCAGGGCATTCCCTCTGGGGCCAACGTCCTGACTTTC. Protein: CASSLRQGIPSGANVLTF.

This clonotype was seen at least ten times. The chain couples TRBV19 to TRBJ2-3, with TRBD1 matching over 7 bases. Germline trimming cut 5 bases from V and 4 bases from J; bases unmatched to any gene: 6. The CDR3 spans 14 residues. Germline CDR1 and CDR2: LNHDA and SQIVND (reference sequence). The CDR3 protein is CASSLRDSSDTQYF. The CDR3 bases are TGTGCCAGTAGTCTGAGGGACAGCTCAGATACGCAGTATTTT.

This clonotype was detected ten times or more. The chain uses TRBV12-3 or TRBV12-4 and TRBJ2-1, with 7 positions matching TRBD2. The length of the CDR3 is 13 residues. The V gene end was trimmed by 10 bases and the J gene end by 2 bases; junction bases not matched to a gene: 5. DNA of the CDR3: TGTGCCATCCAGCTAGCGGCCTACAATGAGCAGTTCTTC. The encoded protein is CAIQLAAYNEQFF.

This clonotype was recorded many times. The CDR3 here is CATSDRGQGFQEQFF. CDR3 nucleotides: TGTGCCACCAGTGATCGGGGACAGGGTTTTCAGGAGCAGTTCTTC. The chain carries TRBV24-1 and TRBJ2-1; TRBD1 matches at 9 bases. CDR1 KGHDR and CDR2 SFDVKD come from the germline V gene. J gave up 10 bases and V 3 bases, and 9 bases lay outside the gene matches. The CDR3 sequence is 15 residues long.

This clonotype was found a few times. The V call is TRBV7-2, the J call TRBJ2-2; 7 bases map to TRBD2. In germline, CDR1 is SGHTA, CDR2 FQGNSA. The CDR3 spans 14 residues. J lost 3 bases, V lost 5 bases, and 3 bases had no gene match. The CDR3 sequence is CASSKTSDTGELFF. As DNA, the CDR3 is TGTGCCAGCAGCAAAACTAGCGACACCGGGGAGCTGTTTTTT. Based on the CDR3 plus reference TRBV7-2 and TRBJ2-2, the full variable domain is GAGVSQSPSNKVTEKGKDVELRCDPISGHTALYWYRQSLGQGLEFLIYFQGNSAPDKSGLPSDRFSAERTGGSVSTLTIQRTQQEDSAVYLCASSKTSDTGELFFGEGSRLTVL.

This sequence joins TRBV30 and TRBJ2-4; D uncertain. V was clipped by 3 bases and J by 5 bases, with 20 bases between them. The CDR3 is 16 residues long. Per the germline V gene, CDR1 is GTSNPN and CDR2 is SVGIG (reference sequence). CDR3 protein: CAWSKIAGQVQNIQYF. In DNA, the CDR3 is TGTGCCTGGAGCAAAATTGCTGGTCAGGTGCAAAACATTCAGTACTTC.

This clonotype was found many times. In DNA, the CDR3 is TGCGCCAGCAGCTTGGCTTTAGGGAACACTGAAGCTTTCTTT. Its protein product is CASSLALGNTEAFF. The chain uses TRBV5-1 and TRBJ1-1; D gene unclear. V was pared by 0 bases and J by 1 base, with 7 bases between. The germline gives CDR1 SGHRS, CDR2 YFSETQ. CDR3 length: 14 amino acids.

The table lists this clonotype with many counts. The V call is TRBV6-1, the J call TRBJ1-4, with D uncertain. This CDR3 has 16 amino acids. V was clipped by 0 bases and J by 0 bases, with 8 bases between them. The germline gives CDR1 MNHNS, CDR2 SASEGT. The CDR3 spells CASSEAGLATNEKLFF. The CDR3 DNA reads TGTGCCAGCAGTGAAGCAGGACTTGCAACTAATGAAAAACTGTTTTTT.

This chain uses TRBV7-9 with TRBJ2-5; TRBD1 matches 11 bases. From germline, CDR1 is SEHNR and CDR2 FQNEAQ (reference sequence). CDR3 length: 16 residues. V trimming: 3 bases; J trimming: 2 bases; junction bases outside the gene matches: 5. The CDR3 DNA sequence: TGTGCCAGCAGCTTTGGACAGGGGGCGGATCAAGAGACCCAGTACTTC. Translated: CASSFGQGADQETQYF.

By sample share, this clonotype is medium-sized (0.01 to 0.1%). The J gene is TRBJ2-5, the V gene TRBV4-3, with no clear D. CDR1 is LGHNA, CDR2 YSLEER, per germline. The CDR3 runs to 13 residues. V was clipped by 8 bases and J by 5 bases, with 15 bases between them. The CDR3 region has the DNA TGCGCCAGCGGCCGCCAGATACGGGAGACCCAGTACTTC. Amino acids: CASGRQIRETQYF.

This clonotype was recorded many times. The J gene is TRBJ2-1, the V gene TRBV4-1; D perhaps matches TRBD2 (6 bases). CDR1 is MGHRA, CDR2 YSYEKL, per germline. Trimming removed 2 bases from V and 9 bases from J, with 14 bases in between. The CDR3 totals 14 residues. The CDR3 is CASSQSLLAIEQFF. In DNA, the CDR3 is TGCGCCAGCAGCCAATCCCTTCTAGCGATTGAGCAGTTCTTC.

This clonotype was detected a few times. This clone may be a read error of a much larger clone one base away. The chain has TRBV7-9 and TRBJ2-7; D could derive from TRBD1 or TRBD2 (5 bases each). Trimming removed 0 bases from V and 0 bases from J, with 6 bases in between. This CDR3 has 14 residues. Germline values: CDR1 SEHNR, CDR2 FQNEAQ (reference sequence). CDR3 loop: CASSLAGTSYEQYF. The DNA for the CDR3 is TGTGCCAGCAGCTTAGCCGGGACCTCCTACGAGCAGTACTTC.

In its sample, this clonotype was seen a few times. CDR3 bases: TGTGCCAGCAGCTACCAGGGGGCGGACACTGAAGCTTTCTTT. This codes for CASSYQGADTEAFF. This chain connects TRBV5-6 to TRBJ1-1; the match to TRBD1 covers 8 bases. The CDR3 is made up of 14 amino acids. The germline gives CDR1 SGHDT, CDR2 YYEEEE. V was pared by 3 bases and J by 3 bases, with 4 bases of the junction left unmatched.

This clonotype was detected ten times or more. The chain recombines TRBV7-2 with TRBJ2-2, with 8 bases fitting TRBD1. Germline values: CDR1 SGHTA, CDR2 FQGNSA. J was trimmed by 5 bases and V by 5 bases; bases with no gene match: 4. This CDR3 region has 14 residues. CDR3 DNA sequence: TGTGCCAGCAGCATCGACAGGGGAACCGGGGAGCTGTTTTTT. Its translation is CASSIDRGTGELFF.

The chain couples TRBV14 to TRBJ1-1; no definite D call. The CDR3 consists of 18 residues. V was shortened by 1 base and J by 4 bases, with 22 bases between the two germline ends. Germline CDR1 reads SGHDN; CDR2 reads FVKESK. CDR3 DNA: TGTGCCAGCAGCCAAGTAGCTCTTAGCACCCGGACGGGCACTGAAGCTTTCTTT. Its protein product is CASSQVALSTRTGTEAFF. The variable domain in full, completed from reference TRBV14 and TRBJ1-1, reads EAGVTQFPSHSVIEKGQTVTLRCDPISGHDNLYWYRRVMGKEIKFLLHFVKESKQDESGMPNNRFLAERTGGTYSTLKVQPAELEDSGVYFCASSQVALSTRTGTEAFFGQGTRLTVV.

This clonotype has ten or more counts. V usage is TRBV6-5 and J usage is TRBJ2-2; D is possibly TRBD1 or TRBD2 (6 bases each). CDR3 length: 17 amino acids. The germline gives CDR1 MNHEY, CDR2 SVGAGI. V was shortened by 4 bases and J by 7 bases, with 22 bases between the two germline ends. The CDR3 sequence is CASSSSRDNYKHGELFF. For the CDR3, the DNA is TGTGCCAGCAGTTCCTCGCGGGACAACTATAAACACGGGGAGCTGTTTTTT.

This clonotype has just a few counts. The chain joins TRBV6-1 to TRBJ1-6; D remains unclear. Trimming took off 2 bases at V and 10 bases at J, with 3 bases between the two ends. CDR3 length equals 11 residues. Per the germline V gene, CDR1 is MNHNS and CDR2 is SASEGT. The CDR3 reads CASSEMSPLHF. Written as DNA, the CDR3 is TGTGCCAGCAGTGAAATGTCACCCCTCCACTTT.

This clonotype has more than one count but fewer than ten. This rearrangement joins TRBV6-2 or TRBV6-3 to TRBJ1-2; TRBD1 might be the D (5 bases). The CDR3 loop spans 12 amino acids. The germline V gene encodes CDR1 MNHEY and CDR2 SVGEGT. The germline V and J ends were trimmed by 10 bases and 2 bases, with 11 bases remaining between them. The DNA of the CDR3 is TGTGCCATCGGACGGGGGAACTATGGCTACACCTTC. This encodes CAIGRGNYGYTF.

The J gene is TRBJ2-1, the V gene TRBV11-2; a possible D gene is TRBD2 (7 bases). The ends were cut back, 1 base at V and 15 bases at J, with 22 bases in the middle. The CDR3 extends over 15 amino acids. In germline, CDR1 is SGHAT, CDR2 FQNNGV. The chain's CDR3 is CASSLVRGAGANPFF. In DNA form, the CDR3 reads TGTGCCAGCAGCTTAGTGCGCGGGGCGGGGGCCAACCCGTTCTTC.

V and J are TRBV27 and TRBJ2-5; 7 nucleotides match TRBD2. This CDR3 spans 14 amino acids. The V and J ends lost 8 bases and 4 bases, in that order; junction bases with no gene match: 10. Looked up from germline, CDR1 is MNHEY and CDR2 is SMNVEV (reference sequence). The CDR3 sequence is CASRNDLAAETQYF. The CDR3 DNA reads TGTGCCAGCCGAAATGATCTAGCGGCAGAGACCCAGTACTTC.

The DNA of the CDR3 is TGTGCCAGCAGTTTTATTTATGATCACAGGGGGCACACTGAAGCTTTCTTT. This encodes CASSFIYDHRGHTEAFF. The V and J genes are TRBV27 and TRBJ1-1; 9 positions agree with TRBD1. The V gene end was trimmed by 3 bases and the J gene end by 3 bases; junction bases not matched to a gene: 11. The V gene's germline CDR1 is MNHEY and CDR2 SMNVEV (reference sequence). The CDR3 length is 17 residues.